The clone carrying this T cell receptor (beta chain) was recorded at least ten times. Its specificity is unknown. The entry originates in a study of T cell repertoires in cytomegalovirus infection. TCRdb fed the reads into MiXCR, producing one record per CDR3 protein. Altogether approximately 500,000 distinct CDR3 sequences are present, 30% to 35% being singletons, with the ten largest covering about a sixth. The V gene lost 1 base and the J gene lost 1 base, with 13 bases spanning the gap. This CDR3 spans 16 amino acids. Looked up from germline, CDR1 is SEHNR and CDR2 is FQNEAQ (reference sequence). This clonotype was obtained from a human donor in good health (CMV status not recorded). Some clones in this sample may be carry-over from other donors' samples. The chain recombines TRBV7-9 with TRBJ1-1, with D unresolved. Sequenced here: cultured PBMCs, sampled from culture after CMV antigen stimulation. The chain's CDR3 is CASSLELWATNTEAFF. CDR3 nucleotides: TGTGCCAGCAGCTTAGAGCTGTGGGCAACGAACACTGAAGCTTTCTTT.